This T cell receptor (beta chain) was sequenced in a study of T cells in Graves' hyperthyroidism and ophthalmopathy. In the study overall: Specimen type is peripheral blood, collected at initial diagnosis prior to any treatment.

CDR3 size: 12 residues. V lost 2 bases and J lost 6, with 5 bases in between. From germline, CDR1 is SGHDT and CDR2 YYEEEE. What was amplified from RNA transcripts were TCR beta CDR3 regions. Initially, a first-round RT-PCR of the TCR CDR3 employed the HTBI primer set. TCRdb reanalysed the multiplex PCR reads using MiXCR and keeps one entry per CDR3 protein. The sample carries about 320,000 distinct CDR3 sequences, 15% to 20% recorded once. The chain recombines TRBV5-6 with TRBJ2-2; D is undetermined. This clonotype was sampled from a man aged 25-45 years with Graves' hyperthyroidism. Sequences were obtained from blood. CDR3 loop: CASSFKPGELFF. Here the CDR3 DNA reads TGTGCCAGCAGCTTTAAGCCCGGGGAGCTGTTTTTT.